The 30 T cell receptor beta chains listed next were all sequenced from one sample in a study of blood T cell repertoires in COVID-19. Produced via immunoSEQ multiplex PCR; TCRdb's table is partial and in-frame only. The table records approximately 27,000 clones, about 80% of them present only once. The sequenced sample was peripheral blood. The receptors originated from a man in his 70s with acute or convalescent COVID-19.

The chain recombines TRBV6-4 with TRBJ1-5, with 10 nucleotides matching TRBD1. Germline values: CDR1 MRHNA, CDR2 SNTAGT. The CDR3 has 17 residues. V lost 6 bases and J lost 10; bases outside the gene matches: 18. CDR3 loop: CASSANRDRGPAGPQHF. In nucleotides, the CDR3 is TGTGCCAGCAGCGCCAACCGGGACAGGGGACCAGCAGGACCCCAGCATTTT.

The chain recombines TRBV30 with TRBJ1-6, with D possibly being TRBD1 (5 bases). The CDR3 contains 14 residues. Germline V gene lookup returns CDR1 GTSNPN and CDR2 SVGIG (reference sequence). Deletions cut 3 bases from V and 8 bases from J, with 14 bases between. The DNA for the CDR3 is TGTGCCTGGAGCCCCGGGAGGGGCGATTCACCCCTCCACTTT. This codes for CAWSPGRGDSPLHF.

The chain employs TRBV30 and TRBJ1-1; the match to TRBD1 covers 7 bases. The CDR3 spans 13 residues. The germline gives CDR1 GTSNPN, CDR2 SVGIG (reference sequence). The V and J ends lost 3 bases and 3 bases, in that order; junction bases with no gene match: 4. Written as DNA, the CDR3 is TGTGCCTGGAGGAAACAGGGGTACACTGAAGCTTTCTTT. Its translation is CAWRKQGYTEAFF.

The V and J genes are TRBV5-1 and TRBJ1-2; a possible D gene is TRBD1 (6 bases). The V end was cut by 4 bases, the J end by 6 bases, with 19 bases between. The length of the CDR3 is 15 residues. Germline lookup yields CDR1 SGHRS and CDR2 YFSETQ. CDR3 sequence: CASSRTGIAGDGYTF. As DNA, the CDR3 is TGCGCCAGCAGCAGAACAGGGATTGCGGGGGATGGCTACACCTTC.

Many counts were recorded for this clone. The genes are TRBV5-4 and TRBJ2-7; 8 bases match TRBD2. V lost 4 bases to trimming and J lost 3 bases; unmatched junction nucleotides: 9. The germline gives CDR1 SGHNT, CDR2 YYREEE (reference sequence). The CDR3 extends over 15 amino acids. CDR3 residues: CASSMGRGGLYEQYF. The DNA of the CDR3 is TGTGCCAGCAGCATGGGTCGGGGGGGACTCTACGAGCAGTACTTC.

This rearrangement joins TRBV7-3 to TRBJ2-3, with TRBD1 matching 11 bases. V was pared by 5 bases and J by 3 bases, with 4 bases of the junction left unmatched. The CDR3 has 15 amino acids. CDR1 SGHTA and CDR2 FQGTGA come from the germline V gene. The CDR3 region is CASSRTGGLTDTQYF. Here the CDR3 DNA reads TGTGCCAGCAGCCGGACAGGGGGCTTGACAGATACGCAGTATTTT. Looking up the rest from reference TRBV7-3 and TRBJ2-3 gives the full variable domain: GAGVSQTPSNKVTEKGKYVELRCDPISGHTALYWYRQSLGQGPEFLIYFQGTGAADDSGLPNDRFFAVRPEGSVSTLKIQRTERGDSAVYLCASSRTGGLTDTQYFGPGTRLTVL.

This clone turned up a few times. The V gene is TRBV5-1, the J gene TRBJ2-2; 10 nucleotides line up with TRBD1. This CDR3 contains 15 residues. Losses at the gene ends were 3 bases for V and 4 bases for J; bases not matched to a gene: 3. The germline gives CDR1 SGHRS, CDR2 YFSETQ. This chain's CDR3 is CASSWDRGGTGELFF. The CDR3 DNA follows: TGCGCCAGCAGCTGGGACAGGGGCGGCACCGGGGAGCTGTTTTTT. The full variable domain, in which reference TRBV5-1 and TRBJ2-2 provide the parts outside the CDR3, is KAGVTQTPRYLIKTRGQQVTLSCSPISGHRSVSWYQQTPGQGLQFLFEYFSETQRNKGNFPGRFSGRQFSNSRSEMNVSTLELGDSALYLCASSWDRGGTGELFFGEGSRLTVL.

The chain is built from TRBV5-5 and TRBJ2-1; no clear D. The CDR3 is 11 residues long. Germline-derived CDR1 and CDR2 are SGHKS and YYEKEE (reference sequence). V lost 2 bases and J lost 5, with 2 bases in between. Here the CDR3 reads CASSFNNEQFF. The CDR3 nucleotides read TGTGCCAGCAGCTTCAACAATGAGCAGTTCTTC.

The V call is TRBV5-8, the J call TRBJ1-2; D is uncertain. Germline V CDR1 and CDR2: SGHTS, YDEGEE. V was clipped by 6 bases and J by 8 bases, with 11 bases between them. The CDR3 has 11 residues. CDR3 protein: CASILLDGYTF. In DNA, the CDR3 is TGTGCCAGCATCCTACTAGACGGCTACACCTTC. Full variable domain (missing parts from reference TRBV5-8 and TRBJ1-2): EAGVTQSPTHLIKTRGQQATLRCSPISGHTSVYWYQQALGLGLQFLLWYDEGEERNRGNFPPRFSGRQFPNYSSELNVNALELEDSALYLCASILLDGYTFGSGTRLTVV.

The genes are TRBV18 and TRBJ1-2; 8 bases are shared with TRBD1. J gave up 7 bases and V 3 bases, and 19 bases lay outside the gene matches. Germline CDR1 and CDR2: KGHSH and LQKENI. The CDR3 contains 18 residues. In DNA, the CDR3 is TGTGCCAGCTCACCGGCATCGAGCGGGCAGGGGGCTCCCAGTGGCTACACCTTC. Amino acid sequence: CASSPASSGQGAPSGYTF.

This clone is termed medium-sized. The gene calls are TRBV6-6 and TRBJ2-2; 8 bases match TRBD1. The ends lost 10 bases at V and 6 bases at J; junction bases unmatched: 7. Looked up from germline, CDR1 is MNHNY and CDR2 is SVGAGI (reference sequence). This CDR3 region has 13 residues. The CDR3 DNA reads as TGTGCCATCCCACAGGGGGATCCCGGGGAGCTGTTTTTT. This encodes CAIPQGDPGELFF.

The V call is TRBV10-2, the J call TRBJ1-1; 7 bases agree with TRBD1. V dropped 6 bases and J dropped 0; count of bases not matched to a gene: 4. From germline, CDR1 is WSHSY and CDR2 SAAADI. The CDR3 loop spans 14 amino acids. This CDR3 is CASRKGAVNTEAFF. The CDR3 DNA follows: TGCGCCAGCAGGAAGGGGGCGGTGAACACTGAAGCTTTCTTT.

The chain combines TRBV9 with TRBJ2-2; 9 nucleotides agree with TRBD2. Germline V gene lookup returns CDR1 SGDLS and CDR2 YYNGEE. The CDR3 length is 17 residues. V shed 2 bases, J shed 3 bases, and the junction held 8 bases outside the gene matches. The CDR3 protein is CASSVLAGNGHTGELFF. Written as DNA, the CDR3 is TGTGCCAGCAGCGTGCTAGCGGGAAATGGGCACACCGGGGAGCTGTTTTTT.

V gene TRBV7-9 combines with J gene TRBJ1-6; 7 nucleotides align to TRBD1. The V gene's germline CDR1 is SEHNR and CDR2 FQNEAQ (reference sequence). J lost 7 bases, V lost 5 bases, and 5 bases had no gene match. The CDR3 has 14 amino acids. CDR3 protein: CASSTGTANSPLHF. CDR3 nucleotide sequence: TGTGCCAGCAGCACCGGGACAGCGAATTCACCCCTCCACTTT.

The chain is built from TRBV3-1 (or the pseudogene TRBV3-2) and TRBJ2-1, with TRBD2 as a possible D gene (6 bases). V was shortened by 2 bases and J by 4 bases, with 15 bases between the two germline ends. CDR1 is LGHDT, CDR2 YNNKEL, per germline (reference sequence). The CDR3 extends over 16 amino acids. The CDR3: CASSQQRRDPYNEQFF. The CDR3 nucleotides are TGTGCCAGCAGCCAACAGCGGCGGGACCCTTACAATGAGCAGTTCTTC.

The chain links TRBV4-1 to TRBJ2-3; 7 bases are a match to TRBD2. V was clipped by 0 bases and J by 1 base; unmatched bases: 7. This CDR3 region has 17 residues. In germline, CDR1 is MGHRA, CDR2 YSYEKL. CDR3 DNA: TGCGCCAGCAGCCAAGATCCTCCTAGCGGAGGCACAGATACGCAGTATTTT. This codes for CASSQDPPSGGTDTQYF.

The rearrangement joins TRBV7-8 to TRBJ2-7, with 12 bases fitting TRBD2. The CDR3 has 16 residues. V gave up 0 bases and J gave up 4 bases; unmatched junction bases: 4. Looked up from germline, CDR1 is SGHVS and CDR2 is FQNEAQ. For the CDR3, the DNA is TGTGCCAGCAGCTTAGCGGGGACTAGCGGGCGGTACGAGCAGTACTTC. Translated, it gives CASSLAGTSGRYEQYF.

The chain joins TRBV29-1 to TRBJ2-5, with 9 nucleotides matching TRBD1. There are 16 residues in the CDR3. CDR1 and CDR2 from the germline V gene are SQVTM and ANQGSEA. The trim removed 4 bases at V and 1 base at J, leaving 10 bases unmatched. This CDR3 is CSVVDWTGEIQETQYF. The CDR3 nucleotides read TGCAGCGTTGTAGACTGGACAGGGGAAATCCAAGAGACCCAGTACTTC.

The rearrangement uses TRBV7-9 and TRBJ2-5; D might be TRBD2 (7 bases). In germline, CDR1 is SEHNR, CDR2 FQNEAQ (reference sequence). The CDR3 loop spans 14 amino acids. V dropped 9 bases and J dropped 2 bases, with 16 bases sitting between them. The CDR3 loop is CASRARGPQETQYF. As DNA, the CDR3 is TGTGCCAGTAGGGCGCGGGGGCCTCAAGAGACCCAGTACTTC. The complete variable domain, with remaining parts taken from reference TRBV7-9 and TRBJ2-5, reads DTGVSQNPRHKITKRGQNVTFRCDPISEHNRLYWYRQTLGQGPEFLTYFQNEAQLEKSRLLSDRFSAERPKGSFSTLEIQRTEQGDSAMYLCASRARGPQETQYFGPGTRLLVL.

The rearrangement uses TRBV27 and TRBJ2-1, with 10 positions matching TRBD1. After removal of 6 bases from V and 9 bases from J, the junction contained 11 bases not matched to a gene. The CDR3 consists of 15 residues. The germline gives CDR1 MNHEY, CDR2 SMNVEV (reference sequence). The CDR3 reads CASRATGGAGAEQFF. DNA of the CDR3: TGTGCCAGCAGGGCGACAGGGGGCGCGGGGGCTGAGCAGTTCTTC.

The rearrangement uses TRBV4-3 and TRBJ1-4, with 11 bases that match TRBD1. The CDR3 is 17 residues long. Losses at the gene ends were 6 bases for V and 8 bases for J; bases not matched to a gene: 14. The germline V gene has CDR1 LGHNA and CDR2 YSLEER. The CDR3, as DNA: TGCGCCAGCAGTCCCGGGACAGGGGGACAACAGAGCGAAAAACTGTTTTTT. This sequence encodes CASSPGTGGQQSEKLFF.

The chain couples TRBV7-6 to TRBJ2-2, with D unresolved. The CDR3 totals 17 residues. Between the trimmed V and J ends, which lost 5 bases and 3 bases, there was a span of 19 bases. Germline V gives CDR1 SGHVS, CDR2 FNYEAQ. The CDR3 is CASSPLSTVSHTGELFF. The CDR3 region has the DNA TGTGCCAGCAGCCCCCTCTCTACCGTAAGCCACACCGGGGAGCTGTTTTTT.

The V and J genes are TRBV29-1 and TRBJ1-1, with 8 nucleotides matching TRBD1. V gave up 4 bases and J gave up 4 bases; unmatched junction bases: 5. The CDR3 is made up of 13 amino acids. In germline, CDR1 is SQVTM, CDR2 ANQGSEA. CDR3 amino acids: CSVGSGGFTEAFF. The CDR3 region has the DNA TGCAGCGTTGGGTCAGGGGGCTTCACTGAAGCTTTCTTT.

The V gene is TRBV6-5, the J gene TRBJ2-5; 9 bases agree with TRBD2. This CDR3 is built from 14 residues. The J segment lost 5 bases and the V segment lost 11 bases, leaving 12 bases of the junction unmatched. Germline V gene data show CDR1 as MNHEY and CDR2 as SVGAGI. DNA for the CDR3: TGTGCCGGAGCGGGGGGCCTCCTCTCCGAGACCCAGTACTTC. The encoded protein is CAGAGGLLSETQYF.

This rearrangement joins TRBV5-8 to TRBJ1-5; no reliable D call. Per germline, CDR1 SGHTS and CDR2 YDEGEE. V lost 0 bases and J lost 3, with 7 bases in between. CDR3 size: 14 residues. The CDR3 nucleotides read TGTGCCAGCAGCTTGGCACAGTTCAATCAGCCCCAGCATTTT. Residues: CASSLAQFNQPQHF.

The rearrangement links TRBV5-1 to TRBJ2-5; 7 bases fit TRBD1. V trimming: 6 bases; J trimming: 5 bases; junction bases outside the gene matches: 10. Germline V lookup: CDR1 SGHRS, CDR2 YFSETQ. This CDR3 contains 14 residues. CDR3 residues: CASNPTGPVETQYF. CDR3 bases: TGCGCCAGCAACCCGACAGGGCCAGTGGAGACCCAGTACTTC.

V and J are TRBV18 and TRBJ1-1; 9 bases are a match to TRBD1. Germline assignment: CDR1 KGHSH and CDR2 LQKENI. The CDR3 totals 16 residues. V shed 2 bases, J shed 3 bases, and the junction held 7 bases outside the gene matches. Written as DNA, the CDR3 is TGTGCCAGCTCACCAGGGCCGGGACAGGGTTACACTGAAGCTTTCTTT. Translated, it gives CASSPGPGQGYTEAFF.

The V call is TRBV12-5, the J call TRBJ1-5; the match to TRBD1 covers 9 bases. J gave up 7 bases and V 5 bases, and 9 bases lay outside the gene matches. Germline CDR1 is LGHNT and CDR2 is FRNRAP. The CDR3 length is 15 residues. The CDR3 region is CASGILQGAGQPQHF. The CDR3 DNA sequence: TGTGCTAGTGGTATACTACAGGGGGCAGGCCAGCCCCAGCATTTT.

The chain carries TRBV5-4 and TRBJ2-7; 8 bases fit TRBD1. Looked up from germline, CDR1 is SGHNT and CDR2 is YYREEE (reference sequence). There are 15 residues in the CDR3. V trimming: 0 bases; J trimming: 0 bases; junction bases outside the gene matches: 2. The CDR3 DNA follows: TGTGCCAGCAGCTTGGACAGGGGGAGCTCCTACGAGCAGTACTTC. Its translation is CASSLDRGSSYEQYF.

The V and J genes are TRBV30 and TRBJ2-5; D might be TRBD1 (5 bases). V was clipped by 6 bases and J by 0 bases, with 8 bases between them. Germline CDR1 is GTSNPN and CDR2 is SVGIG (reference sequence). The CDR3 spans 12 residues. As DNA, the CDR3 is TGTGCCTGTCAGGGAAACCAAGAGACCCAGTACTTC. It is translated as CACQGNQETQYF.